This TCR beta chain was found in a study of blood T cell repertoires in COVID-19. Looking at the study overall: COVID-19 samples collected from the United States, Italy and Spain covered acute and convalescent phases. Nucleic acid was either cDNA or gDNA, and it came from T cells, B-cell-depleted T cells, or PBMCs.

V was trimmed by 0 bases and J by 1 base, leaving 10 bases between them. The CDR3 has 15 amino acids. Germline V gene data show CDR1 as SGHTS and CDR2 as YDEGEE. As handled by the study authors: Estimation of nucleated cell counts was performed using reference gene primer amplification. Only in-frame clones appear in the TCRdb table, and some are missing; sequencing was by immunoSEQ multiplex PCR. That table gives V, J and clone size, and the DNA gave D and trimming. The profile shows about 200,000 clones, over 75% of them singletons. This sequence joins TRBV5-8 and TRBJ1-2; no clear D. Material for sequencing was peripheral blood. The sequence was obtained from a man between 50 and 59 years old who had recovered from COVID-19. The CDR3 DNA sequence: TGTGCCAGCAGCTTGGCGTCGGGTAGTAACTATGGCTACACCTTC. Translated, it gives CASSLASGSNYGYTF.